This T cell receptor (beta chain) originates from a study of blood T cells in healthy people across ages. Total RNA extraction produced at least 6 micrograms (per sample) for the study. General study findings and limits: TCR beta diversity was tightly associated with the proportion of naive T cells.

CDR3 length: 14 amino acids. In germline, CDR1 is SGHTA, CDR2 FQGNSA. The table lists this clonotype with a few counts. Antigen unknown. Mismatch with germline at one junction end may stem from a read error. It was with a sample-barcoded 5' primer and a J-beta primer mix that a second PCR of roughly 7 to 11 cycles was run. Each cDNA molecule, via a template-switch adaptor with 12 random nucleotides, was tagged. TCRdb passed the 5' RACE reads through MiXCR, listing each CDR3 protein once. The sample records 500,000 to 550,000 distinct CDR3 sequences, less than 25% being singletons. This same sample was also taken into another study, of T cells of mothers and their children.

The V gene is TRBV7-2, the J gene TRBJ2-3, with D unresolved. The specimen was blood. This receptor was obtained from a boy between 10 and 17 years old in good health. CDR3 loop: CASSLIVSTDTQYF. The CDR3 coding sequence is TGTGCCAGCAGCTTAATTGTGAGCACAGATACACAGTATTTT.